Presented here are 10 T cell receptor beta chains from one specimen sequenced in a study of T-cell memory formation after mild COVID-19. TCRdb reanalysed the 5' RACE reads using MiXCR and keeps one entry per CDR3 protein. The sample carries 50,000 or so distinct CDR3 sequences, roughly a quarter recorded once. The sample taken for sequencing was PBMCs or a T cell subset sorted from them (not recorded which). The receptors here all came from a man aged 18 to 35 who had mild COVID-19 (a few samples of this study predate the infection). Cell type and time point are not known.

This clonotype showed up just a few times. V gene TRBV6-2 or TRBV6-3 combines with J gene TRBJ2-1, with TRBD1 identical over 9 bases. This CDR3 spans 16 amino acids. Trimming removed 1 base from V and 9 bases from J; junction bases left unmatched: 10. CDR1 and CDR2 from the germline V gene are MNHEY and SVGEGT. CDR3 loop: CASSYLRSTGGGEQFF. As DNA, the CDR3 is TGTGCCAGCAGTTACTTGCGGTCGACAGGGGGAGGTGAGCAGTTCTTC.

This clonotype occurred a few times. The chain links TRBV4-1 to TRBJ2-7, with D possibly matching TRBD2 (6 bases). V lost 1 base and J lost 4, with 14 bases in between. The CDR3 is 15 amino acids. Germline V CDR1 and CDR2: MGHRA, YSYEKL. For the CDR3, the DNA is TGCGCCAGCAGCCAAGGGCGGGAATTGGAGTACGAGCAGTACTTC. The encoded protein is CASSQGRELEYEQYF.

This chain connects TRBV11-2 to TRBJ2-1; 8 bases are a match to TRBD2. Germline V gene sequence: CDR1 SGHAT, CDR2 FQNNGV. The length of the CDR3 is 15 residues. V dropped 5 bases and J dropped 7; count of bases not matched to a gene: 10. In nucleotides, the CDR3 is TGTGCCAGCAGCACCGCGGGGGGAACTTTGAATGAGCAGTTCTTC. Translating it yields CASSTAGGTLNEQFF.

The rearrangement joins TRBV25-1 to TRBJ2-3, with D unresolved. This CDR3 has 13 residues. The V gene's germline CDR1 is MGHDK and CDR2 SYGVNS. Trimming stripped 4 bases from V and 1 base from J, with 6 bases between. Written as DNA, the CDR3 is TGTGCCAGCAGTGTTGGTGGCACAGATACGCAGTATTTT. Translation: CASSVGGTDTQYF. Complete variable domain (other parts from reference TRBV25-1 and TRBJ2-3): EADIYQTPRYLVIGTGKKITLECSQTMGHDKMYWYQQDPGMELHLIHYSYGVNSTEKGDLSSESTVSRIRTEHFPLTLESARPSHTSQYLCASSVGGTDTQYFGPGTRLTVL.

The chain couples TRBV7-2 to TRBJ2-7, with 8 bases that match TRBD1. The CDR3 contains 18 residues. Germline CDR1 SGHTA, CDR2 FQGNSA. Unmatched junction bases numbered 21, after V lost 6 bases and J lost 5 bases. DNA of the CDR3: TGTGCCAGCAGTCAACGATTGGTGGCCCCGGGACAGGTGAACGAGCAGTACTTC. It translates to CASSQRLVAPGQVNEQYF.

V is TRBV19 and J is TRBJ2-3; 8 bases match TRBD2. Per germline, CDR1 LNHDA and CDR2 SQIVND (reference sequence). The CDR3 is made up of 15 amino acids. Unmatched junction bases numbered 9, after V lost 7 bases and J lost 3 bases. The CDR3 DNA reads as TGTGCCAGTAAAAGTCGCGGGGGGACGACAGATACGCAGTATTTT. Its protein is CASKSRGGTTDTQYF.

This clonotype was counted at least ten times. CDR3 nucleotide sequence: TGTGCCAGCAGCCCCTGGACTAGCGGGGGGAATGAGCAGTTCTTC. Protein: CASSPWTSGGNEQFF. The chain links TRBV11-2 to TRBJ2-1, with 14 bases matching TRBD2. Per the germline V gene, CDR1 is SGHAT and CDR2 is FQNNGV. This CDR3 contains 15 residues. The junction had 4 bases not matched to a gene; V was cut back by 5 bases and J by 7 bases. The complete variable domain, with remaining parts taken from reference TRBV11-2 and TRBJ2-1, reads EAGVAQSPRYKIIEKRQSVAFWCNPISGHATLYWYQQILGQGPKLLIQFQNNGVVDDSQLPKDRFSAERLKGVDSTLKIQPAKLEDSAVYLCASSPWTSGGNEQFFGPGTRLTVL.

CDR3 DNA: TGCGCCAGCAGCCCTACAGGAGCCGATGGCTACACCTTC. Translated, it gives CASSPTGADGYTF. The rearrangement joins TRBV5-1 to TRBJ1-2; D possibly corresponds to TRBD1 (5 bases). Deletions cut 4 bases from V and 6 bases from J, with 13 bases between. The CDR3 extends over 13 amino acids. Per the germline V gene, CDR1 is SGHRS and CDR2 is YFSETQ. Full variable domain (outside the CDR3, taken from reference TRBV5-1 and TRBJ1-2): KAGVTQTPRYLIKTRGQQVTLSCSPISGHRSVSWYQQTPGQGLQFLFEYFSETQRNKGNFPGRFSGRQFSNSRSEMNVSTLELGDSALYLCASSPTGADGYTFGSGTRLTVV.

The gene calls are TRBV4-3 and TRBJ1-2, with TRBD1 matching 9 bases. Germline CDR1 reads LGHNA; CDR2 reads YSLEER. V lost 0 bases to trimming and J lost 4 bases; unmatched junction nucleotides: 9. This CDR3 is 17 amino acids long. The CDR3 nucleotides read TGCGCCAGCAGCCAAGATCGTGGGGGACAGGGCCCCTATGGCTACACCTTC. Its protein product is CASSQDRGGQGPYGYTF.

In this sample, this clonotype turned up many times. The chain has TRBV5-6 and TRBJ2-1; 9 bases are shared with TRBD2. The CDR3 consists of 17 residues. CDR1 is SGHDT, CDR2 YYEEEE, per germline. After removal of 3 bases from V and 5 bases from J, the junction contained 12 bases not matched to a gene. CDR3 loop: CASSSNLAGDLHNEQFF. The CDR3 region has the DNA TGTGCCAGCAGCTCTAACTTAGCGGGGGACCTCCACAATGAGCAGTTCTTC.